The rows below give T cell receptor beta chains drawn from one sample of a study of blood T cell repertoires in COVID-19. Measured with immunoSEQ multiplex PCR; TCRdb has only the in-frame clones, and not every one. The sample shows fewer than 400,000 clones, almost 90% of them seen only once. Sequenced material: peripheral blood. Receptors were obtained from a woman between 25 and 40 years old with COVID-19, enrolled during active disease. Each CDR3 is given with its conserved first and last residue. A D gene is named only where the DNA matches it firmly. Clone size, where shown, is once, few, many, or a class for clones that have expanded.

abundance: .; v_gene: TRBV27; j_gene: TRBJ2-7; d_gene: TRBD2; CDR3nt: TGTGCCAGCAGTTTAGACACTTCCGGGACTAGTCCCTCCTACGAGCAGTACTTC; CDR3aa: CASSLDTSGTSPSYEQYF
abundance: .; v_gene: TRBV5-6; j_gene: TRBJ1-6; d_gene: TRBD1; CDR3nt: TGTGCCAGCAGCGCCGAACAGGGGGCGGGAAATTCACCCCTCCACTTT; CDR3aa: CASSAEQGAGNSPLHF
abundance: .; v_gene: TRBV21-1; j_gene: TRBJ1-1; d_gene: .; CDR3nt: TGTGCCAGCAGCTACCTCATAGCTACACAATGCACTGAAGCTTTCTTT; CDR3aa: CASSYLIATQCTEAFF
abundance: .; v_gene: TRBV5-5; j_gene: TRBJ1-1; d_gene: .; CDR3nt: TGTGCCAGCAGCTTGGCGGGGGGCGGACATATGAACACTGAAGCTTTCTTT; CDR3aa: CASSLAGGGHMNTEAFF
abundance: .; v_gene: TRBV7-8; j_gene: TRBJ2-7; d_gene: .; CDR3nt: TGTGCCAGCAGCCTGGCCCCCAGGGCTTACCACGAGCAGTACTTC; CDR3aa: CASSLAPRAYHEQYF
abundance: once; v_gene: TRBV7-3; j_gene: TRBJ2-1; d_gene: TRBD2; CDR3nt: TGTGCCAGCAGCCGTGGGCTAGCGGGAGGTGGTGAGCAGTTCTTC; CDR3aa: CASSRGLAGGGEQFF
abundance: .; v_gene: TRBV14; j_gene: TRBJ2-5; d_gene: TRBD2; CDR3nt: TGTGCCAGCAGCCAACTCCTAGCGGGAGGGCCATCAGAGACCCAGTACTTC; CDR3aa: CASSQLLAGGPSETQYF
abundance: .; v_gene: TRBV21-1; j_gene: TRBJ2-1; d_gene: .; CDR3nt: TGTGCCAGCAGCAAGCGGACAGACAATGAGCAGTTCTTC; CDR3aa: CASSKRTDNEQFF
abundance: .; v_gene: TRBV27; j_gene: TRBJ2-7; d_gene: TRBD2; CDR3nt: TGTGCCAGCAGTTTATCGCCTAGCGGGAACCACGAGCAGTACTTC; CDR3aa: CASSLSPSGNHEQYF
abundance: .; v_gene: TRBV19; j_gene: TRBJ1-1; d_gene: .; CDR3nt: TGTGCCAGTTCAAACACCATGAACACTGAAGCTTTCTTT; CDR3aa: CASSNTMNTEAFF
abundance: .; v_gene: TRBV3-1/TRBV3-2; j_gene: TRBJ2-5; d_gene: .; CDR3nt: TGTGCCAGCAGCCCGAGTGTACAGGCCTACCAAGAGACCCAGTACTTC; CDR3aa: CASSPSVQAYQETQYF
abundance: .; v_gene: TRBV28; j_gene: TRBJ2-7; d_gene: TRBD1; CDR3nt: TGTGCCAGCAGGGGGACAGGGCCCGCCTACGAGCAGTACTTC; CDR3aa: CASRGTGPAYEQYF
abundance: once; v_gene: TRBV9; j_gene: TRBJ1-2; d_gene: TRBD1; CDR3nt: TGTGCCAGCAGCCACCGGACAGGGGGCGGCTACACCTTC; CDR3aa: CASSHRTGGGYTF
abundance: .; v_gene: TRBV15; j_gene: TRBJ2-7; d_gene: TRBD1; CDR3nt: TGTGCCACCAGCCCGGGGGGGACAGGGGGATACGAGCAGTACTTC; CDR3aa: CATSPGGTGGYEQYF
abundance: .; v_gene: TRBV28; j_gene: TRBJ2-1; d_gene: TRBD2; CDR3nt: TGTGCCAGCAGAACTAGCGGGAGAGATCTGTTCTTC; CDR3aa: CASRTSGRDLFF
abundance: .; v_gene: TRBV14; j_gene: TRBJ2-7; d_gene: TRBD2; CDR3nt: TGTGCCAGCAGCCAAAATCTAGCGGGAGGATACGAGCAGTACTTC; CDR3aa: CASSQNLAGGYEQYF
abundance: .; v_gene: TRBV28; j_gene: TRBJ2-2; d_gene: TRBD2; CDR3nt: TGTGCCAGCAGTAGAGGTGGAGCGGGAACCGGGGAGCTGTTTTTT; CDR3aa: CASSRGGAGTGELFF
abundance: .; v_gene: TRBV19; j_gene: TRBJ2-5; d_gene: TRBD2; CDR3nt: TGTGCCAGTAGGGGACTAGCGGGACCTCAAGAGACCCAGTACTTC; CDR3aa: CASRGLAGPQETQYF
abundance: .; v_gene: TRBV19; j_gene: TRBJ1-1; d_gene: TRBD1; CDR3nt: TGTGCCAGTAGTATAGCCGGGACAGGGGTGGGGAACACTGAAGCTTTCTTT; CDR3aa: CASSIAGTGVGNTEAFF
abundance: .; v_gene: TRBV4-2; j_gene: TRBJ1-2; d_gene: .; CDR3nt: TGTGCCAGCAGCCAAGATTTTGGGAGGACGTATTCTAACTATGGCTACACCTTC; CDR3aa: CASSQDFGRTYSNYGYTF
abundance: .; v_gene: TRBV7-2; j_gene: TRBJ1-6; d_gene: .; CDR3nt: TGTGCCAGCATCCGCAGCCCGGGTTCACCCCTCCACTTT; CDR3aa: CASIRSPGSPLHF
abundance: .; v_gene: TRBV27; j_gene: TRBJ1-2; d_gene: .; CDR3nt: TGTGCCAGCAGTTTATTCCCTACCTATGGCTACACCTTC; CDR3aa: CASSLFPTYGYTF
abundance: .; v_gene: TRBV9; j_gene: TRBJ1-1; d_gene: .; CDR3nt: TGTGCCAGCAGCGTAGAGGTCGGGGGAAGAGGTATTGTGACTGAAGCTTTCTTT; CDR3aa: CASSVEVGGRGIVTEAFF
abundance: .; v_gene: TRBV6-5; j_gene: TRBJ2-2; d_gene: .; CDR3nt: TGTGCCAGCAGTCAAACAGTTACCGGGGAGCTGTTTTTT; CDR3aa: CASSQTVTGELFF
abundance: .; v_gene: TRBV19; j_gene: TRBJ1-5; d_gene: .; CDR3nt: TGTGCCAGTAGTACCACGGAGGGACTTCGGGGCAATCAGCCCCAGCATTTT; CDR3aa: CASSTTEGLRGNQPQHF
abundance: .; v_gene: TRBV3-1/TRBV3-2; j_gene: TRBJ2-1; d_gene: TRBD1; CDR3nt: TGTGCCAGCAGACTTGACAGGGGCGGCTACAATGAGCAGTTCTTC; CDR3aa: CASRLDRGGYNEQFF
abundance: .; v_gene: TRBV30; j_gene: TRBJ1-3; d_gene: .; CDR3nt: TGTGCCTGGAGTCCCCTGGGAAACACCATATATTTT; CDR3aa: CAWSPLGNTIYF
abundance: .; v_gene: TRBV30; j_gene: TRBJ1-3; d_gene: .; CDR3nt: TGTGCCTGGACTCAAGAGCGTGGAAACACCATATATTTT; CDR3aa: CAWTQERGNTIYF
abundance: .; v_gene: TRBV18; j_gene: TRBJ1-3; d_gene: .; CDR3nt: TGTGCCAGCTCAGTGGACAGTGGAAACACCATATATTTT; CDR3aa: CASSVDSGNTIYF
abundance: .; v_gene: TRBV10-3; j_gene: TRBJ1-3; d_gene: .; CDR3nt: TGTGCCATCAGTGAGATGGGCCGGGACAAGGAAGGCCTATATTTT; CDR3aa: CAISEMGRDKEGLYF
abundance: .; v_gene: TRBV29-1; j_gene: TRBJ1-1; d_gene: .; CDR3nt: TGCAGCGTCATCAAGGGCAGGGACACTGAAGCTTTCTTT; CDR3aa: CSVIKGRDTEAFF
abundance: .; v_gene: TRBV27; j_gene: TRBJ1-4; d_gene: .; CDR3nt: TGTGCCAGCAGTTCATCGGCGGGGGTACCAACTAATGAAAAACTGTTTTTT; CDR3aa: CASSSSAGVPTNEKLFF
abundance: .; v_gene: TRBV2; j_gene: TRBJ1-1; d_gene: TRBD1; CDR3nt: TGTGCCAGCAGGGGGACAGGGCGGAACACTGAAGCTTTCTTT; CDR3aa: CASRGTGRNTEAFF
abundance: .; v_gene: TRBV2; j_gene: TRBJ2-5; d_gene: TRBD2; CDR3nt: TGTGCCAGCACCTCACTAGCGGGAGGGCCGGGTGTGACCCAGTACTTC; CDR3aa: CASTSLAGGPGVTQYF
abundance: .; v_gene: TRBV10-3; j_gene: TRBJ1-5; d_gene: .; CDR3nt: TGTGCCATCAGTGTGGATCGGGGCAATCAGCCCCAGCATTTT; CDR3aa: CAISVDRGNQPQHF
abundance: .; v_gene: TRBV3-1/TRBV3-2; j_gene: TRBJ1-3; d_gene: .; CDR3nt: TGTGCCAGCAGCAGTATCGGGTACCAGGGAGGAAACACCATATATTTT; CDR3aa: CASSSIGYQGGNTIYF
abundance: .; v_gene: TRBV5-4; j_gene: TRBJ2-3; d_gene: .; CDR3nt: TGTGCCAGCAGCTTGTCGGAGGGAGCAGATACGCAGTATTTT; CDR3aa: CASSLSEGADTQYF
abundance: .; v_gene: TRBV18; j_gene: TRBJ2-7; d_gene: TRBD1; CDR3nt: TGTGCCAGCTCGCCCGGGACAGGGGGCAACGAGCAGTACTTC; CDR3aa: CASSPGTGGNEQYF
abundance: .; v_gene: TRBV24-1; j_gene: TRBJ2-1; d_gene: .; CDR3nt: TGTGCCACCAGTGATTCATATGGGAGAGGGGGATACAATGAGCAGTTCTTC; CDR3aa: CATSDSYGRGGYNEQFF
abundance: .; v_gene: TRBV5-1; j_gene: TRBJ1-3; d_gene: .; CDR3nt: TGCGCCAGCAGCTACGACTCCGGCTCTGGAAACACCATATATTTT; CDR3aa: CASSYDSGSGNTIYF
abundance: few; v_gene: TRBV30; j_gene: TRBJ2-1; d_gene: TRBD2; CDR3nt: TGTGCCTGGAGAAGCGGCGGGAGCATAAATGAGCAGTTCTTC; CDR3aa: CAWRSGGSINEQFF
abundance: .; v_gene: TRBV6-5; j_gene: TRBJ1-1; d_gene: .; CDR3nt: TGTGCCAGCAGTTACGCAGAGACAGGGAACACTGAAGCTTTCTTT; CDR3aa: CASSYAETGNTEAFF
abundance: .; v_gene: TRBV28; j_gene: TRBJ1-1; d_gene: TRBD1; CDR3nt: TGTGCCAGCAGCGACAGGGGGCCCCACACTGAAGCTTTCTTT; CDR3aa: CASSDRGPHTEAFF
abundance: once; v_gene: TRBV11-2; j_gene: TRBJ1-1; d_gene: TRBD1; CDR3nt: TGTGCCAGCAGCTCGACAGGGGGCTGGGGCACTGAAGCTTTCTTT; CDR3aa: CASSSTGGWGTEAFF
abundance: .; v_gene: TRBV5-5; j_gene: TRBJ1-4; d_gene: TRBD1; CDR3nt: TGTGCCAGCAGCTTGGGGGACAGAGCAACTAATGAAAAACTGTTTTTT; CDR3aa: CASSLGDRATNEKLFF
abundance: .; v_gene: TRBV7-9; j_gene: TRBJ1-1; d_gene: .; CDR3nt: TGTGCCAGCACTCCCCGGGTAGGGGGAGGGATCGATGAAGCTTTCTTT; CDR3aa: CASTPRVGGGIDEAFF
abundance: .; v_gene: TRBV5-6; j_gene: TRBJ2-7; d_gene: TRBD1; CDR3nt: TGTGCCAGCAGCTCTCTCTCGGGGGACAGGGGGTTTCTCGAGCAGTACTTC; CDR3aa: CASSSLSGDRGFLEQYF
abundance: .; v_gene: TRBV10-3; j_gene: TRBJ1-1; d_gene: .; CDR3nt: TGTGCCATCAGTGTAGGGCGGGAGAACACTGAAGCTTTCTTT; CDR3aa: CAISVGRENTEAFF
abundance: .; v_gene: TRBV2; j_gene: TRBJ2-2; d_gene: TRBD1; CDR3nt: TGTGCCAGCAGTGAGGACAGGGGGTATGACACCGGGGAGCTGTTTTTT; CDR3aa: CASSEDRGYDTGELFF